This record concerns one T cell receptor (beta chain) sequence. Antigen unknown. Germline V lookup: CDR1 SEHNR, CDR2 FQNEAQ (reference sequence). The CDR3 length is 15 residues. The ends lost 2 bases at V and 7 bases at J; junction bases unmatched: 7. TCRdb fed the PCR reads into MiXCR, producing one record per CDR3 protein. The sample has about 54,000 distinct CDR3 sequences; almost 25% are singletons. The data were taken from a study of molecular identifiers for immune sequencing clone quantification. The study, taken as a whole, reports: About a million naive cells reportedly did not prevent detection of spiked Jurkat TCR RNA from one cell. Sizes of clones that are highly expanded could be underestimated (if identical TCR molecules share a barcode).

This clonotype was sampled from a human donor in good health. Some libraries in this study had Jurkat cell RNA spiked in. The sequenced sample was naive CD8+ T cells from blood, with Jurkat cell RNA spiked in. The sample's subset: FACS-sorted CD8+CD4-CCR7+CD45RA+ naive T cells. The gene calls are TRBV7-9 and TRBJ2-1, with 8 bases lining up with TRBD1. CDR3 coding DNA: TGTGCCAGCAGCTTAAGACAGGGGTACCTGAATGAGCAGTTCTTC. Its translation is CASSLRQGYLNEQFF.